Below are 9 T cell receptor beta chains sequenced from a single sample in a study of T cells in Graves' hyperthyroidism and ophthalmopathy. What was amplified from RNA transcripts were TCR beta CDR3 regions. The HTBI primer set was used in a first-round RT-PCR of the TCR CDR3. TCRdb passed the multiplex PCR reads through MiXCR, listing each CDR3 protein once. The sample records under 400,000 distinct CDR3 sequences, about 21% being singletons. Sequenced: blood. These receptors were taken from a woman in her 50s with Graves' hyperthyroidism.

This clonotype was observed many times. The chain couples TRBV28 to TRBJ1-2; 9 bases are a match to TRBD1. With 6 bases clipped from V and 7 bases from J, the junction kept 6 bases outside the gene matches. The CDR3 runs 13 residues. In germline, CDR1 is MDHEN, CDR2 SYDVKM. CDR3 protein: CASRDGQGLGYTF. The CDR3 DNA sequence: TGTGCCAGCAGGGACGGACAGGGGCTTGGCTACACCTTC.

This clonotype was counted many times. The chain links TRBV2 to TRBJ1-5, with D tentatively TRBD1 (5 bases). V lost 6 bases and J lost 4, with 19 bases in between. The CDR3 length is 16 residues. Germline V CDR1 and CDR2: SNHLY, FYNNEI. The CDR3 DNA follows: TGTGCCAGCAGGAGATGGGGGTCGAACGAGAATCAGCCCCAGCATTTT. Protein: CASRRWGSNENQPQHF. Combining the CDR3 with reference TRBV2 and TRBJ1-5 gives the whole variable domain EPEVTQTPSHQVTQMGQEVILRCVPISNHLYFYWYRQILGQKVEFLVSFYNNEISEKSEIFDDQFSVERPDGSNFTLKIRSTKLEDSAMYFCASRRWGSNENQPQHFGDGTRLSIL.

The chain uses TRBV28 and TRBJ1-4; no clear D. There are 12 residues in the CDR3. Trimming removed 6 bases at V and 5 bases at J, with 7 bases between. Germline V CDR1 and CDR2: MDHEN, SYDVKM. The CDR3 protein is CASRVLNEKLFF. The CDR3 coding sequence is TGTGCCAGCAGAGTTTTAAATGAAAAACTGTTTTTT.

Only a few counts were recorded for this clonotype. The CDR3 region has the DNA TGCAGTGCTAGAGATATTCTTAGCGGGGGGTACACAGATACGCAGTATTTT. It is translated as CSARDILSGGYTDTQYF. The rearrangement links TRBV20-1 to TRBJ2-3; TRBD2 aligns across 10 bases. V lost 0 bases and J lost 2; bases outside the gene matches: 8. Looked up from germline, CDR1 is DFQATT and CDR2 is SNEGSKA (reference sequence). The CDR3 is made up of 17 amino acids.

The chain joins TRBV2 to TRBJ2-7; 8 nucleotides line up with TRBD1. The V gene end was trimmed by 5 bases and the J gene end by 2 bases; junction bases not matched to a gene: 8. The V gene's germline CDR1 is SNHLY and CDR2 FYNNEI. The CDR3 sequence is 15 residues long. The CDR3 DNA follows: TGTGCCAGCAGTCGGACAGGGCAGGGCCCCTACGAGCAGTACTTC. Residues: CASSRTGQGPYEQYF.

J is TRBJ1-2 and V is TRBV12-5; D unclear. V was clipped by 1 base and J by 4 bases, with 10 bases between them. The CDR3 consists of 14 residues. Germline V gene sequence: CDR1 LGHNT, CDR2 FRNRAP. The CDR3 nucleotides read TGTGCTAGTGGTTTGGACCTGCCCGTCTATGGCTACACCTTC. As protein: CASGLDLPVYGYTF.

This clonotype came up a few times. The V call is TRBV5-4, the J call TRBJ2-4; D might be TRBD1 or TRBD2, each matching 5 bases. From germline, CDR1 is SGHNT and CDR2 YYREEE (reference sequence). The CDR3 length is 14 residues. The CDR3 protein is CAWSGTGAKNIQYF. In DNA form, the CDR3 reads TGTGCTTGGTCCGGGACGGGGGCCAAAAACATTCAGTACTTC.

This clonotype occurred many times. This chain uses TRBV30 with TRBJ1-1; D gene unclear. CDR3 length: 12 residues. The germline V gene encodes CDR1 GTSNPN and CDR2 SVGIG (reference sequence). Trimming removed 2 bases at V and 5 bases at J, with 9 bases between. In DNA form, the CDR3 reads TGTGCCTGGAGTCGACCAGGAACTGAAGCTTTCTTT. This sequence encodes CAWSRPGTEAFF.

The CDR3 loop is CASSYTGTSGNDEQFF. The CDR3 nucleotides read TGTGCCAGCAGTTACACCGGGACTAGCGGGAATGATGAGCAGTTCTTC. The rearrangement uses TRBV6-2 or TRBV6-3 and TRBJ2-1; 13 nucleotides line up with TRBD2. The germline V gene encodes CDR1 MNHEY and CDR2 SVGEGT. The CDR3 contains 16 residues. V was clipped by 2 bases and J by 8 bases; unmatched bases: 6.